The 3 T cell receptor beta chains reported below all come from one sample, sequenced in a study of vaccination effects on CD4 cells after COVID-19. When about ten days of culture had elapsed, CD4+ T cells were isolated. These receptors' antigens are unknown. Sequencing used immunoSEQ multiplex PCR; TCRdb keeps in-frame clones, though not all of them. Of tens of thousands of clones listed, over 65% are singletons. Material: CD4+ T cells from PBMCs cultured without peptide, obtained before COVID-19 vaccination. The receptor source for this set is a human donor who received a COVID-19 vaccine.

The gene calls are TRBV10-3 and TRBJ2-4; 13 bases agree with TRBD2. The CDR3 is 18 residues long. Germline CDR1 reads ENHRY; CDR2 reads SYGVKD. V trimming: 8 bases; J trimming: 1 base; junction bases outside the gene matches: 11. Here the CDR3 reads CAIGTSGGVGSAKNIQYF. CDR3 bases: TGTGCCATCGGAACTAGCGGGGGGGTGGGTTCGGCCAAAAACATTCAGTACTTC.

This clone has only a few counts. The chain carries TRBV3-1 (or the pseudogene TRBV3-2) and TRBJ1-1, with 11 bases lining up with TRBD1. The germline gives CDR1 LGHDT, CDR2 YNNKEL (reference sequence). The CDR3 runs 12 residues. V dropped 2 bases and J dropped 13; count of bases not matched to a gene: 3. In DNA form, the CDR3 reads TGTGCCAGCAGCCAAACGGGACAGGGGGGTTTCTTT. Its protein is CASSQTGQGGFF.

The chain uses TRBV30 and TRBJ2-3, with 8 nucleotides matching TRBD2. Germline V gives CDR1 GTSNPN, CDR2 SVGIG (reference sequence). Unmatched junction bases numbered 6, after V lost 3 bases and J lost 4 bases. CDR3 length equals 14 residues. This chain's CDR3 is CAWSGGVFADTQYF. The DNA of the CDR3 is TGTGCCTGGAGCGGGGGGGTATTTGCAGATACGCAGTATTTT.